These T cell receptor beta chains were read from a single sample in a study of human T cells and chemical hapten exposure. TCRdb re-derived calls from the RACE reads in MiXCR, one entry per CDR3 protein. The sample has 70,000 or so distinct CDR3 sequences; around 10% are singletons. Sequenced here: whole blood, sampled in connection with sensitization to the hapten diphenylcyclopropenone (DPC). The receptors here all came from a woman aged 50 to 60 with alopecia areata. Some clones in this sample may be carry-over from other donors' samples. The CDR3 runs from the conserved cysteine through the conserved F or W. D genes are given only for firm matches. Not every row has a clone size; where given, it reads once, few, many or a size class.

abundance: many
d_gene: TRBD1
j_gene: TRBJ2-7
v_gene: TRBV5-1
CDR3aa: CASSSGTGGTEQYF
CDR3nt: TGCGCCAGCAGCTCCGGGACAGGGGGTACCGAGCAGTACTTC

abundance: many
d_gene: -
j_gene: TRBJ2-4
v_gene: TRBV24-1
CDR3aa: CATSDPSKPKNIQYF
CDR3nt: TGTGCCACCAGTGATCCCAGCAAACCCAAAAACATTCAGTACTTC

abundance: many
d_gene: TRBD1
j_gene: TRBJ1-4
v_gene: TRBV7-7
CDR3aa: CASSQGAGEKLFF
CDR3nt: TGTGCTAGCAGTCAGGGGGCTGGTGAAAAACTGTTTTTT

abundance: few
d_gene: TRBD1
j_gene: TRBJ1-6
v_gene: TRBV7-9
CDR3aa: CASSLDRGDSPLHF
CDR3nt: TGTGCCAGCAGCCTGGACAGGGGTGATTCACCCCTCCACTTT

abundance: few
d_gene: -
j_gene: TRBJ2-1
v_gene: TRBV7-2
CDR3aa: CASSLVVGLQNRYNEQFF
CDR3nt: TGTGCCAGCAGCTTAGTGGTCGGACTCCAAAACCGCTACAATGAGCAGTTCTTC

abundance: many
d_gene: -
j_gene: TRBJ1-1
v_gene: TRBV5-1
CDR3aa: CASSWVGAANTEAFF
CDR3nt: TGCGCCAGCAGCTGGGTCGGGGCGGCAAACACTGAAGCTTTCTTT

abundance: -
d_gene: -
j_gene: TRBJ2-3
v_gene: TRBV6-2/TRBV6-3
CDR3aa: CASSYSAGSPTDTQYF
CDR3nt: TGTGCCAGCAGTTACTCCGCGGGGTCCCCTACAGATACGCAGTATTTT

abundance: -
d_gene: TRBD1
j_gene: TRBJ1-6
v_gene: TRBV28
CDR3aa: CASRDRGYSPLHF
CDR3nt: TGTGCCAGCAGGGACAGGGGATATTCACCCCTCCACTTT

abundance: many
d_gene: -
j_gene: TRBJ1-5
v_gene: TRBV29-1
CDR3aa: CSVGRGNQPQHF
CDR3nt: TGCAGCGTTGGAAGGGGCAATCAGCCCCAGCATTTT

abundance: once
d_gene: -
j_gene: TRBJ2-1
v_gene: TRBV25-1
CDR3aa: CASSDPGRYNEQFF
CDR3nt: TGTGCCAGCAGTGACCCAGGGAGGTACAATGAGCAGTTCTTC

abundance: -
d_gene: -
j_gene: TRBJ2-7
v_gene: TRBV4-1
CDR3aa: CASSQDVQRALDYEQYF
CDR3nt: TGCGCCAGCAGCCAAGATGTCCAGCGGGCTCTGGACTACGAGCAGTACTTC

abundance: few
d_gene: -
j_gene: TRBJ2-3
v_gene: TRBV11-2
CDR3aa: CASSLDRRRADTQYF
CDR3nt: TGTGCCAGCAGCTTAGATCGGAGGCGCGCAGATACGCAGTATTTT

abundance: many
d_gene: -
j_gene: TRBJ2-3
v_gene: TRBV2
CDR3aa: CASSGVTSGTQYF
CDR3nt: TGTGCCAGCAGCGGCGTTACATCGGGTACGCAGTATTTT

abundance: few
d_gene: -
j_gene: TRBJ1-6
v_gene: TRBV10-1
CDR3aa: CASSEDSNSPLHF
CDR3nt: TGCGCCAGCAGTGAGGACAGTAATTCACCCCTCCACTTT

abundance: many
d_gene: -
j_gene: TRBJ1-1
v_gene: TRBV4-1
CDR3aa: CASSQDSSYEAFF
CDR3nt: TGCGCCAGCAGCCAAGATAGCAGTTATGAAGCTTTCTTT

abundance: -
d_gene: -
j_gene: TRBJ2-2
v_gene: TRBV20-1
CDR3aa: CSVGDTNTGELFF
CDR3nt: TGCAGTGTAGGGGACACGAACACCGGGGAGCTGTTTTTT

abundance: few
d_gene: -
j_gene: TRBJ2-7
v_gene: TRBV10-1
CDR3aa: CASSVAGSYEQYF
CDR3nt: TGCGCCAGCAGTGTGGCCGGGAGCTACGAGCAGTACTTC

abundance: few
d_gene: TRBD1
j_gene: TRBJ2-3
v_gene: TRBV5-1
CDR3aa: CASSRNRGGVTDTQYF
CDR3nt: TGCGCCAGCAGCAGAAACAGGGGCGGTGTAACAGATACGCAGTATTTT

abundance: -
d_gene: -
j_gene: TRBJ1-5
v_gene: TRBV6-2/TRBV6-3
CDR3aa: CASRRDEGQPQHF
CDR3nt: TGTGCCAGCAGAAGAGACGAGGGTCAGCCCCAGCATTTT

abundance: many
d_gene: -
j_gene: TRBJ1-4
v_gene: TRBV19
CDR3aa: CASSIGRTTNEKLFF
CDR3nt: TGTGCCAGTAGTATAGGACGGACAACTAATGAAAAACTGTTTTTT

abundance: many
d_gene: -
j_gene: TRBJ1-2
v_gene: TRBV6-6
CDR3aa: CASSLGLIQTEGYTF
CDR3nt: TGTGCCAGCAGTCTCGGACTCATTCAGACAGAAGGCTACACCTTC

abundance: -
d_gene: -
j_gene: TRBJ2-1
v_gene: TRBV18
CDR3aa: CASGPSGTYNEQFF
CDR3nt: TGTGCCAGTGGGCCCAGCGGAACCTACAATGAGCAGTTCTTC

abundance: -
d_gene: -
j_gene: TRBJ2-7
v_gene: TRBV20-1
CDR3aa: CSARAFSYEQYF
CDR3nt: TGCAGTGCTAGAGCGTTTTCCTACGAGCAGTACTTC

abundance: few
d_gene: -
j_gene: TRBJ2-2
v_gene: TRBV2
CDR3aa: CASKGVSNTGELFF
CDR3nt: TGTGCCAGCAAAGGGGTCTCGAACACCGGGGAGCTGTTTTTT

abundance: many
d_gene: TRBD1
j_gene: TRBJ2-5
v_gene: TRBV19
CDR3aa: CASSFSQGAWETQYF
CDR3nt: TGTGCCAGTAGCTTCTCACAGGGGGCGTGGGAGACCCAGTACTTC

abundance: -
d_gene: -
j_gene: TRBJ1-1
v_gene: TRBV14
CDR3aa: CASSRQENTEAFF
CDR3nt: TGTGCCAGCAGCCGTCAGGAGAACACTGAAGCTTTCTTT

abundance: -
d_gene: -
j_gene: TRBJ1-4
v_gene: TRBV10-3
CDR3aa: CAISELGEVEKLFF
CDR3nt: TGTGCCATCAGTGAGTTGGGGGAAGTGGAAAAACTGTTTTTT

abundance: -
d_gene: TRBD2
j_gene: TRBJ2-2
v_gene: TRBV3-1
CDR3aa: CASRHIAGGYTGELFF
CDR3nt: TGTGCCAGCAGACATATAGCGGGGGGGTACACCGGGGAGCTGTTTTTT

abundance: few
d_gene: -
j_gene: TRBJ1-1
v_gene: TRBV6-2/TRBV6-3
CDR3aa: CASSYAGMNTEAFF
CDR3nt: TGTGCCAGCAGTTACGCAGGTATGAACACTGAAGCTTTCTTT

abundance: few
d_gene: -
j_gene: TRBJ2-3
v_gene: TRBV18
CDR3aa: CASSPDYRADTQYF
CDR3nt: TGTGCCAGCTCTCCGGACTACCGCGCAGATACGCAGTATTTT

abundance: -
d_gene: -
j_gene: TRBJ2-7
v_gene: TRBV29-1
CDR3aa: CSVRVNEQYF
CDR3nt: TGCAGCGTTAGAGTTAACGAGCAGTACTTC

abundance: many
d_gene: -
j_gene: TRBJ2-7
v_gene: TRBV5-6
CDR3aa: CASSTRWQAYEQYF
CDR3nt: TGTGCCAGCAGCACAAGGTGGCAAGCCTACGAGCAGTACTTC

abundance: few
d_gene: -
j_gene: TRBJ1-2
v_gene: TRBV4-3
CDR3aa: CASSQEHMMPYGYTF
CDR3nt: TGCGCCAGCAGCCAAGAACATATGATGCCCTATGGCTACACCTTC

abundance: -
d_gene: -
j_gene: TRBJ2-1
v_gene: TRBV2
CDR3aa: CATQGLARYNEQFF
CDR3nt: TGTGCCACCCAGGGCCTAGCGCGATACAATGAGCAGTTCTTC

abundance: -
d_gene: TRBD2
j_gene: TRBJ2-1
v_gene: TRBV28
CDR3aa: CASSGAGSGYNEQFF
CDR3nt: TGTGCCAGCAGCGGAGCGGGTAGCGGGTACAATGAGCAGTTCTTC

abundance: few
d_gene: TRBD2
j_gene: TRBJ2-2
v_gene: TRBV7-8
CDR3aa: CASSPQVGGIPNTGELFF
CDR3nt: TGTGCCAGCAGCCCACAGGTCGGGGGGATTCCGAACACCGGGGAGCTGTTTTTT

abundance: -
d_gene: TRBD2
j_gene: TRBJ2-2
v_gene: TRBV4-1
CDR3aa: CASRLGLAGTGELFF
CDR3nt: TGCGCCAGCAGACTGGGACTAGCGGGCACCGGGGAGCTGTTTTTT

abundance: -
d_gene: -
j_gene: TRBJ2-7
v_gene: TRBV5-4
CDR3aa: CATQGGGRGRLITAYEQYF
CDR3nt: TGTGCCACCCAGGGGGGAGGCAGGGGCCGATTGATCACAGCATACGAGCAGTACTTC

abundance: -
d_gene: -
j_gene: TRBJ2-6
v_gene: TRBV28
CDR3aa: CASSLEFGTAGANVLTF
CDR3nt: TGTGCCAGCAGTTTGGAATTCGGGACGGCTGGGGCCAACGTCCTGACTTTC

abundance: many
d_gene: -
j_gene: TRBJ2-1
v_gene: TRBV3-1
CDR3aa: CASSQGIADSYNEQFF
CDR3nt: TGTGCCAGCAGCCAGGGAATAGCGGACTCCTACAATGAGCAGTTCTTC

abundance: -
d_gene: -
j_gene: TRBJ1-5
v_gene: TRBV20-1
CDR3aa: CSAHAQDPGPQHF
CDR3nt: TGCAGTGCCCACGCCCAGGACCCCGGGCCCCAGCATTTT

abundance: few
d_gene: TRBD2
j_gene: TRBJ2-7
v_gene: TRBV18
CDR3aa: CASSPGLAGDGEQYF
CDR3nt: TGTGCCAGCTCACCAGGACTAGCGGGGGACGGGGAGCAGTACTTC

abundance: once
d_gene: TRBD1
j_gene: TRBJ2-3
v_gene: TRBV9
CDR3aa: CASSAWTGIRTDTQYF
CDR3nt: TGTGCCAGCAGCGCGTGGACAGGAATAAGGACAGATACGCAGTATTTT

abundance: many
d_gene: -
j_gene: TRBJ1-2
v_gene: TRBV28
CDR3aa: CASSSGGGYTF
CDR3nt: TGTGCCAGCAGTTCTGGTGGGGGCTACACCTTC

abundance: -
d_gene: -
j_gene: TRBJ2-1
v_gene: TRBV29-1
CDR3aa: CSVEDVGTEQFF
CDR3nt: TGCAGCGTTGAAGATGTGGGGACCGAGCAGTTCTTC

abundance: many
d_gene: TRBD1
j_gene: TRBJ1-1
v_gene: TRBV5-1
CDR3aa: CASSYAGGVTEAFF
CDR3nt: TGCGCCAGCAGCTACGCAGGGGGCGTCACTGAAGCTTTCTTT

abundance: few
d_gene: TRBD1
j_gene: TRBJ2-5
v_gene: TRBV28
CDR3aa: CASGQGFRETQYF
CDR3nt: TGTGCCAGCGGACAGGGGTTTCGAGAGACCCAGTACTTC